Detailed here is one T cell receptor (beta chain). TCRdb re-derived calls from the 5' RACE reads in MiXCR, one entry per CDR3 protein. The sample lists 400,000 to 500,000 distinct CDR3 sequences; 15% to 20% were seen once. These data come from a study of T-cell memory formation after mild COVID-19. Study background: Across donors, TCR clusters were largely donor specific.

V shed 4 bases and J shed 4 bases, with 11 bases lying between them. The CDR3 is 13 amino acids. Germline V CDR1 and CDR2: SGHDT, YYEEEE. The sequencing sample was made of PBMCs or a T cell subset sorted from them (not recorded which). The rearrangement joins TRBV5-6 to TRBJ2-5, with a tentative D call TRBD1 (6 bases). The sequence derives from an adult woman who had mild COVID-19 (a few samples of this study predate the infection). Cell type and time point are not known. The CDR3: CASSPTGIETQYF. CDR3 bases: TGTGCCAGCAGCCCTACAGGGATAGAGACCCAGTACTTC.